This TCR beta chain stems from a study of Ad26.COV2.S vaccination and SARS-CoV-2 variants. About the study: Donor participated within the Ad26.COV2.S arm of the COV1001 trial. Findings and limits, study-wide: The TCR breadth and depth analyses may have produced an underestimate of total T cell responses.

Notes on this clone: Its target is unknown.

The data were produced by immunoSEQ multiplex PCR, yet TCRdb's version contains in-frame clones alone and is incomplete. The sample has roughly 350,000 clones, approximately 86% seen once; the top ten hold around 10%. Regarding treatment: 15 to 20 received Ad26.COV2.S at low or high dose, single or two shots; roughly five received placebo; per-sample allocation not given. Specimens were obtained on day 63 following the first vaccine or placebo injection. The CDR3 runs to 14 residues. Germline V gene data show CDR1 as KGHSH and CDR2 as LQKENI. V was clipped by 4 bases and J by 0 bases, with 9 bases between them.

The receptor's source is a person aged 18 to 59 who received the Ad26.COV2.S COVID-19 vaccine or a placebo. J is TRBJ1-1 and V is TRBV18; D may be TRBD1 (5 bases). This sample comprised peripheral blood, obtained in a trial of Ad26.COV2.S vaccine versus placebo. DNA for the CDR3: TGTGCCAGCTCACAACCGACAGTGAACACTGAAGCTTTCTTT. Its protein is CASSQPTVNTEAFF.